Each of the 2 T cell receptor beta chains below was sequenced from the same sample in a study of blood T cell repertoires in COVID-19. Data came from immunoSEQ multiplex PCR; TCRdb stores just in-frame clones and leaves some out. The sample shows hundreds of thousands of clones, about 83% of them seen only once. The sequencing input was PBMCs or T cells enriched from blood (not recorded which). These receptors originate from a middle-aged woman who had recovered from COVID-19.

About this clone: One end of the junction is discordant with germline, which a read error may explain. Other DNA sequences within the sample encode an identical CDR3. V and J are TRBV7-2 and TRBJ2-7; 8 bases match TRBD1. CDR3 size: 15 residues. Germline CDR1 SGHTA, CDR2 FQGNSA. The CDR3 protein is CASSLAGTGSYEQYF. The CDR3, as DNA: TGTGCCAGCAGCTTAGCGGGGACAGGCTCCTACGAACAGTACTTC. The full variable domain, its missing parts supplied by reference TRBV7-2 and TRBJ2-7, is GAGVSQSPSNKVTEKGKDVELRCDPISGHTALYWYRQSLGQGLEFLIYFQGNSAPDKSGLPSDRFSAERTGGSVSTLTIQRTQQEDSAVYLCASSLAGTGSYEQYFGPGTRLTVT.

The rearrangement uses TRBV20-1 and TRBJ2-3; D not resolved. Germline V lookup: CDR1 DFQATT, CDR2 SNEGSKA (reference sequence). The CDR3 is 11 residues long. V gave up 6 bases and J gave up 0 bases, with 4 bases separating them. DNA of the CDR3: TGCAGTGCATATAGCACAGATACGCAGTATTTT. This sequence encodes CSAYSTDTQYF.